One sample yielded the 4 T cell receptor beta chains listed below, sequenced in a study of T cell responses to AZD1222 COVID-19 vaccine. Assay: immunoSEQ multiplex PCR; the TCRdb copy retains only in-frame clones and omits some. The top ten hold 18% of the sample, which has tens of thousands of clones, approximately 80% seen once. This material consisted of peripheral blood, taken 28 days after the second AZD1222 dose. These receptors were taken from an adult who received the AZD1222 COVID-19 vaccine.

This chain connects TRBV3-1 (or the pseudogene TRBV3-2) to TRBJ1-3; D ambiguous. Between the trimmed V and J ends, which lost 1 base and 0 bases, there was a span of 4 bases. This CDR3 is built from 14 residues. Per the germline V gene, CDR1 is LGHDT and CDR2 is YNNKEL (reference sequence). DNA for the CDR3: TGTGCCAGCAGCCAAGGAGGCTCTGGAAACACCATATATTTT. As protein: CASSQGGSGNTIYF.

The V call is TRBV5-1, the J call TRBJ1-1; D unclear. V lost 2 bases, J lost 0 bases, and 14 bases lay in between. The CDR3 contains 16 residues. The germline gives CDR1 SGHRS, CDR2 YFSETQ. The CDR3 spells CASSLTDGPMNTEAFF. The CDR3 DNA reads TGCGCCAGCAGCTTAACTGACGGCCCGATGAACACTGAAGCTTTCTTT.

The chain carries TRBV14 and TRBJ2-1; TRBD2 agrees at 13 bases. CDR1 and CDR2 from the germline V gene are SGHDN and FVKESK. Trimming cost V 4 bases and J 9 bases; bases outside gene matches: 3. The CDR3 spans 14 residues. The CDR3 sequence: CASSPGLAGFEQFF. The CDR3 DNA sequence: TGTGCCAGCAGCCCGGGACTAGCGGGGTTTGAGCAGTTCTTC.

This chain links TRBV20-1 with TRBJ2-7, with D unresolved. V was shortened by 3 bases and J by 3 bases, with 6 bases between the two germline ends. From germline, CDR1 is DFQATT and CDR2 SNEGSKA (reference sequence). The CDR3 contains 11 residues. CDR3 sequence reads: CSASWHYEQYF. CDR3 nucleotide sequence: TGCAGTGCTAGTTGGCACTACGAGCAGTACTTC.